These 20 T cell receptor beta chains were sequenced from one sample in a study of OX40 agonist ivuxolimab in advanced cancers. This table comes from immunoSEQ multiplex PCR, and its TCRdb copy is limited to in-frame clones, with some not included. In the table there are tens of thousands of clones, more than 75% of which are singletons. This specimen consisted of CD4+ or CD8+ T cells sorted from blood, obtained in a trial of the OX40 agonist ivuxolimab. These receptors were taken from an adult with an advanced solid tumor such as melanoma, head and neck, liver or kidney cancer.

This clone was observed once. The V gene is TRBV28, the J gene TRBJ1-2; TRBD1 is a possible D gene (5 bases). Between the trimmed V and J ends, which lost 0 bases and 1 base, there was a span of 12 bases. The CDR3 totals 16 residues. Germline assignment: CDR1 MDHEN and CDR2 SYDVKM. In DNA form, the CDR3 reads TGTGCCAGCAGTTTATGGCCGGGGGGAATTAACTATGGCTACACCTTC. Translation: CASSLWPGGINYGYTF.

The rearrangement links TRBV5-6 to TRBJ1-5; D uncertain. Germline V gene lookup returns CDR1 SGHDT and CDR2 YYEEEE. Between the trimmed V and J ends, which lost 1 base and 7 bases, there was a span of 9 bases. There are 13 residues in the CDR3. The CDR3 protein is CASSLRIGQPQHF. For the CDR3, the DNA is TGTGCCAGCAGCTTGCGGATTGGGCAGCCCCAGCATTTT.

The J gene is TRBJ2-3, the V gene TRBV5-1; TRBD1 matches 8 bases. The CDR3 extends over 13 amino acids. Per germline, CDR1 SGHRS and CDR2 YFSETQ. Trimming at V came to 8 bases and at J to 2 bases, leaving 4 bases not matched to a gene. In DNA form, the CDR3 reads TGCGCCAGTGGGACAGGCCACACAGATACGCAGTATTTT. Amino acid sequence: CASGTGHTDTQYF.

The gene calls are TRBV11-3 and TRBJ2-7; 13 bases match TRBD2. CDR1 is SGHNT and CDR2 is YENEEA in the germline V gene. J gave up 6 bases and V 3 bases, and 2 bases lay outside the gene matches. The CDR3 is made up of 14 amino acids. The chain's CDR3 is CASSLRTSGSEQYF. The CDR3 nucleotides read TGTGCCAGCAGCTTGAGGACTAGCGGGAGCGAGCAGTACTTC.

The rearrangement joins TRBV28 to TRBJ1-5, with D possibly TRBD1 on 6 matching bases. Trimming cost V 5 bases and J 2 bases, with 10 bases left between them. This CDR3 region has 14 residues. Germline assignment: CDR1 MDHEN and CDR2 SYDVKM. CDR3 in DNA: TGTGCCAGCAGTGCCTACAGGGGCAATCAGCCCCAGCATTTT. Translating gives CASSAYRGNQPQHF. Drawing the rest from reference TRBV28 and TRBJ1-5, the complete variable domain is DVKVTQSSRYLVKRTGEKVFLECVQDMDHENMFWYRQDPGLGLRLIYFSYDVKMKEKGDIPEGYSVSREKKERFSLILESASTNQTSMYLCASSAYRGNQPQHFGDGTRLSIL.

The V gene is TRBV29-1, the J gene TRBJ1-2; D is possibly TRBD1 (5 bases). This CDR3 is 15 amino acids long. Per the germline V gene, CDR1 is SQVTM and CDR2 is ANQGSEA. Trimming shortened V by 0 bases and J by 4 bases, and 15 bases separated the two germline ends. The CDR3: CSVEDRRGESYGYTF. DNA of the CDR3: TGCAGCGTTGAAGATCGCAGAGGGGAGTCCTATGGCTACACCTTC.

The V and J genes are TRBV2 and TRBJ1-4; weak D call: TRBD1 (5 bases). Germline values: CDR1 SNHLY, CDR2 FYNNEI. V shed 8 bases and J shed 8 bases, with 15 bases lying between them. CDR3 length: 13 residues. The DNA for the CDR3 is TGTGCCAGCGGTCGGGACGGTGAGGAAAAACTGTTTTTT. Amino acid sequence: CASGRDGEEKLFF.

The chain joins TRBV7-2 to TRBJ1-4; 8 bases align to TRBD1. Germline V gene lookup returns CDR1 SGHTA and CDR2 FQGNSA. The CDR3 extends over 13 amino acids. J was trimmed by 8 bases and V by 4 bases; bases with no gene match: 3. CDR3 in amino acids: CASSWTGTEKLFF. The CDR3 region has the DNA TGTGCCAGCAGCTGGACAGGGACGGAAAAACTGTTTTTT. The entire variable domain, with the rest obtained from reference TRBV7-2 and TRBJ1-4, is as follows: GAGVSQSPSNKVTEKGKDVELRCDPISGHTALYWYRQSLGQGLEFLIYFQGNSAPDKSGLPSDRFSAERTGGSVSTLTIQRTQQEDSAVYLCASSWTGTEKLFFGSGTQLSVL.

The chain has TRBV28 and TRBJ1-5, with D unclear. The V gene lost 6 bases and the J gene lost 3 bases, with 12 bases spanning the gap. The V gene's germline CDR1 is MDHEN and CDR2 SYDVKM. This CDR3 has 14 residues. CDR3 DNA: TGTGCCAGCAGCTTGGTACAAAACAATCAGCCCCAGCATTTT. Translation gives CASSLVQNNQPQHF.

This CDR3 is CATGQDSYEQYF. The CDR3 bases are TGTGCAACAGGGCAGGACTCTTACGAGCAGTACTTC. The V gene is TRBV25-1, the J gene TRBJ2-7; a weak D match, TRBD1 (6 bases). The CDR3 extends over 12 amino acids. Per germline, CDR1 MGHDK and CDR2 SYGVNS.

This rearrangement joins TRBV5-4 to TRBJ2-3, with a tentative D call TRBD2 (5 bases). The ends were cut back, 1 base at V and 4 bases at J, with 13 bases in the middle. Per the germline V gene, CDR1 is SGHNT and CDR2 is YYREEE (reference sequence). The CDR3 extends over 15 amino acids. The CDR3 nucleotides read TGTGCCAGCAGCTTGAGGCGGGCCGACTCAGATACGCAGTATTTT. It codes for CASSLRRADSDTQYF.

In this sample, this clone turned up once. The chain uses TRBV4-1 and TRBJ2-5; TRBD2 might be the D (6 bases). This CDR3 is built from 17 residues. Trimming took off 1 base at V and 4 bases at J, with 19 bases between the two ends. Germline loops: CDR1 MGHRA, CDR2 YSYEKL. The CDR3 sequence is CASSQGGVRVLRETQYF. The CDR3 DNA follows: TGCGCCAGCAGCCAAGGGGGGGTCAGGGTATTACGAGAGACCCAGTACTTC.

The V gene is TRBV30, the J gene TRBJ1-6; 9 bases fit TRBD1. The V gene's germline CDR1 is GTSNPN and CDR2 SVGIG (reference sequence). CDR3 length equals 16 residues. After removal of 0 bases from V and 7 bases from J, the junction contained 7 bases not matched to a gene. In nucleotides, the CDR3 is TGTGCCTGGAGTGTAGGGGACAGGGTACGGAATTCACCCCTCCACTTT. As protein: CAWSVGDRVRNSPLHF.

The chain is built from TRBV25-1 and TRBJ2-7; tentatively, D is TRBD1 or TRBD2 (5 bases each). Per germline, CDR1 MGHDK and CDR2 SYGVNS. The CDR3 runs to 15 residues. Trimming pared 6 bases from V and 1 base from J, leaving 16 bases between. The DNA of the CDR3 is TGTGCCAGCAGCTCAGCCGGGACGGCGTCCTACGAGCAGTACTTC. It specifies CASSSAGTASYEQYF.

The chain joins TRBV2 to TRBJ1-1; the match to TRBD1 covers 7 bases. Germline lookup yields CDR1 SNHLY and CDR2 FYNNEI. The CDR3 runs 14 residues. The V and J ends lost 6 bases and 1 base, in that order; junction bases with no gene match: 5. The CDR3 is CASRRQGPNTEAFF. The DNA for the CDR3 is TGTGCCAGCAGACGACAGGGCCCGAACACTGAAGCTTTCTTT. The variable domain in full, completed from reference TRBV2 and TRBJ1-1, reads EPEVTQTPSHQVTQMGQEVILRCVPISNHLYFYWYRQILGQKVEFLVSFYNNEISEKSEIFDDQFSVERPDGSNFTLKIRSTKLEDSAMYFCASRRQGPNTEAFFGQGTRLTVV.

The table lists this clone with a few counts. The gene calls are TRBV2 and TRBJ2-7, with a weak D call TRBD1 (6 bases). V lost 6 bases and J 6 bases, leaving 15 bases between the germline ends. This CDR3 contains 13 residues. Germline lookup yields CDR1 SNHLY and CDR2 FYNNEI. The CDR3 sequence: CASSADSPGEQYF. The CDR3 DNA reads as TGTGCCAGCAGCGCGGACAGCCCCGGCGAGCAGTACTTC.

The chain carries TRBV18 and TRBJ1-5; D is possibly TRBD1 (5 bases). This CDR3 is built from 14 residues. Germline assignment: CDR1 KGHSH and CDR2 LQKENI. V was shortened by 0 bases and J by 5 bases, with 8 bases between the two germline ends. The chain's CDR3 is CASSPPGGDQPQHF. In DNA form, the CDR3 reads TGTGCCAGCTCACCACCTGGGGGGGATCAGCCCCAGCATTTT.

The rearrangement uses TRBV6-5 and TRBJ2-7; a weak D match, TRBD1 (5 bases). The germline V and J ends were trimmed by 4 bases and 4 bases, with 8 bases remaining between them. The germline gives CDR1 MNHEY, CDR2 SVGAGI. CDR3 length equals 12 residues. The CDR3 region has the DNA TGTGCCAGCAGTTCGACAGTGTACGAGCAGTACTTC. It codes for CASSSTVYEQYF.

This sequence joins TRBV6-5 and TRBJ1-1; tentatively, D is TRBD1 (6 bases). Looked up from germline, CDR1 is MNHEY and CDR2 is SVGAGI. The V gene lost 5 bases and the J gene lost 4 bases, with 17 bases spanning the gap. The CDR3 is 15 residues long. CDR3 protein: CASSPPQGLGTEAFF. Written as DNA, the CDR3 is TGTGCCAGCAGTCCGCCACAGGGATTGGGCACTGAAGCTTTCTTT.

This chain joins TRBV29-1 and TRBJ2-5; D is unresolved. The ends were cut back, 4 bases at V and 5 bases at J, with 5 bases in the middle. Germline V CDR1 and CDR2: SQVTM, ANQGSEA. There are 10 residues in the CDR3. CDR3 sequence: CSVAEETQYF. The CDR3 DNA is TGCAGCGTTGCGGAGGAGACCCAGTACTTC.